This T cell receptor beta chain was profiled in a study of Graves' ophthalmopathy and Graves' hyperthyroidism. In the study overall: Peripheral blood sampling preceded any treatment and occurred at initial diagnosis.

RNA transcripts provided the template for amplifying TCR beta CDR3 regions. HTBI primers were used in a first-round RT-PCR, which preceded a second-round multiplex PCR. TCRdb re-called the multiplex PCR reads with MiXCR, one entry per CDR3 protein. Of over 650,000 distinct CDR3 sequences listed, 35% to 50% are singletons. Per the germline V gene, CDR1 is LNHDA and CDR2 is SQIVND (reference sequence). The CDR3 is 14 residues long. V was trimmed by 2 bases and J by 1 base, leaving 8 bases between them. This clonotype was picked up many times. Having ophthalmopathy, the donors showed moderate-to-severe activity, CAS ≥3 and NOSPECS ≥4, with disease lasting under 3 months.

V and J are TRBV19 and TRBJ1-1, with D maybe TRBD1 (5 bases). This clonotype originated in an adult man with Graves' ophthalmopathy. Material for sequencing was peripheral blood. CDR3 residues: CASSIFGGNTEAFF. CDR3 DNA sequence: TGTGCCAGTAGTATATTCGGGGGGAACACTGAAGCTTTCTTT.